This TCR beta chain comes out of a study of blood T cell repertoires in COVID-19. Across the study: Donors in the United States, Italy and Spain gave samples during acute or convalescent COVID-19.

The length of the CDR3 is 15 residues. Germline V gene sequence: CDR1 SGHNT, CDR2 YENEEA. V was cut by 3 bases and J by 1 base, with 12 bases left in between. Libraries were prepared by immunoSEQ multiplex PCR; TCRdb keeps only in-frame clonotypes and omits some of them. The sample includes 270,000 or so clones, roughly 84% of them seen just once. This clonotype was obtained from a human donor in a cohort sampled during active COVID-19. Sequencing input: peripheral blood. The V gene is TRBV11-3, the J gene TRBJ1-1; D might be TRBD1 (6 bases). The CDR3 coding sequence is TGTGCCAGCAGCTTGGGAGGGACAAGGAACACTGAAGCTTTCTTT. Its translation is CASSLGGTRNTEAFF.